The source of this T cell receptor beta chain is a study of cytomegalovirus exposure and HLA in healthy donors. Study-wide results and limits: For TCR beta chains, V- and J-gene trimming was later linked to a missense DCLRE1C variant.

CDR3 length equals 14 residues. Germline CDR1 is LNHDA and CDR2 is SQIVND (reference sequence). V was pared by 5 bases and J by 6 bases, with 16 bases between. Primers: 60 Vbeta forward and 13 Jbeta reverse. As originally analysed: Later reanalysis found 70 million to 95 million unique TCR beta chains, 10 million to 12 million of them shared. Sequencing used immunoSEQ multiplex PCR; TCRdb keeps in-frame clones, though not all of them. V, J and clone size reflect that table, while D and trimming were determined from the DNA. Altogether some 150,000 clones are present, approximately 81% being singletons, with the ten largest covering about 2.4%. In its sample, this clone was seen a few times. Its antigen is still unknown.

Material for sequencing was PBMCs. The genes are TRBV19 and TRBJ1-1; the D gene is possibly TRBD1 (6 bases). The source of this sequence is a woman aged 18-29 years in good health and CMV-seronegative. Written as DNA, the CDR3 is TGTGCCAGTAGTCTGGAACGGGGGGGCCCTGAAGCTTTCTTT. Protein sequence: CASSLERGGPEAFF.